This is a list of T cell receptor beta chains from one sample in a study of blood T cell repertoires in COVID-19. Generated by immunoSEQ multiplex PCR, the TCRdb table keeps only in-frame clones and is missing some. The repertoire holds around 87,000 clones, about 80% seen once, with less than 20% in the top ten. Sequencing used peripheral blood. The receptors stem from a human donor in a cohort sampled during active COVID-19. Both conserved end residues are part of each CDR3. A D gene is named only where the DNA matches it firmly. Not all rows give a size; the values are once, few, many and, for expanded clones, a class.

j_call clone_size d_call v_call cdr3_nt cdr3_aa
TRBJ1-3 NA NA TRBV19 TGTGCCACCTCCAGAGGTTACTCTGGAAACACCATATATTTT CATSRGYSGNTIYF
TRBJ2-5 once NA TRBV12-3/TRBV12-4 TGTGCCAGCAGTTTGTTGTTAGCAGAGACCCAGTACTTC CASSLLLAETQYF
TRBJ1-2 NA TRBD1 TRBV28 TGTGCCAGCAGTTTGGGACAGGGGATTTATGGCTACACCTTC CASSLGQGIYGYTF
TRBJ2-7 medium-sized TRBD1 TRBV19 TGTGCCAGTAGGAGGGGACAGTTTGGCGAGCAGTACTTC CASRRGQFGEQYF
TRBJ1-3 once NA TRBV27 TGTGCCAGCATAGGGGGGGCTGGAAACACCATATATTTT CASIGGAGNTIYF
TRBJ1-5 few NA TRBV6-5 TGTGCCAGCATCTCGGCAGGTGCCTCCAATCAGCCCCAGCATTTT CASISAGASNQPQHF
TRBJ2-1 NA NA TRBV7-9 TGTGCCAGCAGCTTACCCGGGAGCAATGAGCAGTTCTTC CASSLPGSNEQFF
TRBJ2-2 NA TRBD1 TRBV28 TGTGCCAGCAGTTTCCCCCAGGGGGTGGTGGCGAACACCGGGGAGCTGTTTTTT CASSFPQGVVANTGELFF
TRBJ1-6 few TRBD1 TRBV3-1/TRBV3-2 TGTGCCAGCAGCCAGGGACAGGGTCGTTCACCCCTCCACTTT CASSQGQGRSPLHF
TRBJ2-1 NA TRBD2 TRBV10-1 TGCGCCAGCAGTGAGGGTCTAGCGGGGGCCAATGAGCAGTTCTTC CASSEGLAGANEQFF
TRBJ1-2 NA TRBD1 TRBV7-9 TGTGCCAGCAGCGGGACAGACAATGGCTACACCTTC CASSGTDNGYTF
TRBJ2-1 NA TRBD2 TRBV9 TGTGCCAGCAGCTCCTATGGACTAGCGGGAGGTTCTGAGCAGTTCTTC CASSSYGLAGGSEQFF
TRBJ2-2 NA NA TRBV7-3 TGTGCCAGCAGCTTCGACAATACCGGGGAGCTGTTTTTT CASSFDNTGELFF
TRBJ2-7 NA NA TRBV11-1 TGTGCCAGCAGCTTATCTAACGGTGGGCAGCACTTC CASSLSNGGQHF
TRBJ2-3 NA TRBD1 TRBV7-9 TGTGCCAGCAGCTTAGGACAGGGGGGATCCGGAGATACGCAGTATTTT CASSLGQGGSGDTQYF
TRBJ2-1 NA NA TRBV11-2 TGTGCCAGCAGCTATTACCGGGGTAGGGAGCAGTTCTTC CASSYYRGREQFF
TRBJ2-5 NA NA TRBV10-3 TGTGCCATCAGTGAATCGCGGGATAGGTTCCAAGAGACCCAGTACTTC CAISESRDRFQETQYF
TRBJ2-7 NA TRBD1 TRBV6-2/TRBV6-3 TGTGCCAGCAGTTCAGGGGACAGCTTCTACGAGCAGTACTTC CASSSGDSFYEQYF
TRBJ1-2 NA TRBD1 TRBV7-2 TGTGCCAGCAGCTCGTCACAGGGGTTCACCCCCTCTGGCTACACCTTC CASSSSQGFTPSGYTF
TRBJ2-5 NA NA TRBV4-1 TGCGCCAGCAGCCCACTACTAGGATTGGGGGAGACCCAGTACTTC CASSPLLGLGETQYF
TRBJ1-2 few TRBD1 TRBV12-3/TRBV12-4 TGTGCCAGCAGTCAACAGGGGATCGGTGGCTACACCTTC CASSQQGIGGYTF
TRBJ2-5 once TRBD2 TRBV30 TGTGCCTGGACGTGGGGGGGAGTGTACCAAGAGACCCAGTACTTC CAWTWGGVYQETQYF
TRBJ2-2 NA NA TRBV6-5 TGTGCCAGCAGCTATCTTTATTCCGGGGAGCTGTTTTTT CASSYLYSGELFF
TRBJ2-3 few NA TRBV19 TGTGCCAGTAGTCTTCTACCCAGGGTCTCTAGCACAGATACGCAGTATTTT CASSLLPRVSSTDTQYF
TRBJ1-2 NA TRBD1 TRBV7-9 TGTGCCAGCAGCTCCAGACAGGGCTATGGCTACACCTTC CASSSRQGYGYTF
TRBJ2-6 NA NA TRBV7-9 TGTGCCAGCATCCAAGACAGCCCTGGGGCCAACGTCCTGACTTTC CASIQDSPGANVLTF
TRBJ2-7 NA NA TRBV5-6 TGTGCCAGCAGCCGGACAGAATACGAGCAGTACTTC CASSRTEYEQYF
TRBJ2-5 NA TRBD2 TRBV3-1/TRBV3-2 TGTGCCAGCAGTCCTTCCGGGACTAGCGGGTGGGCGTTGAACTTC CASSPSGTSGWALNF
TRBJ2-2 once TRBD2 TRBV5-6 TGTGCCAGCAGCCTCCTTAGCGGGGGGGCCACCGGGGAGCTGTTTTTT CASSLLSGGATGELFF
TRBJ1-1 NA NA TRBV19 TGTGCCAGTAGTATTACAGGGATCCCTGAAGCTTTCTTT CASSITGIPEAFF
TRBJ2-7 once TRBD2 TRBV5-1 TGCGCCAGCAGCTATACTAGCGGGAGTTTCAACGAGCAGTACTTC CASSYTSGSFNEQYF
TRBJ2-5 NA NA TRBV28 TGTGCCAGCAGTTTATGGGACAGCCAAGAGACCCAGTACTTC CASSLWDSQETQYF
TRBJ2-1 NA TRBD2 TRBV5-1 TGCGCCAGCAGCTTGGTGGGACTAGCTCAAGATGAGCAGTTCTTC CASSLVGLAQDEQFF
TRBJ1-1 NA TRBD1 TRBV28 TGTGCCAGCAGTCCAGGGACAGGAACATACACTGAAGCTTTCTTT CASSPGTGTYTEAFF
TRBJ1-1 NA TRBD1 TRBV5-1 TGCGCCAGCAGCTTGGCCTACAGGGGAGTCACTGAAGCTTTCTTT CASSLAYRGVTEAFF
TRBJ2-2 once NA TRBV11-2 TGTGCCGGAGGAGACACCGGGGAGCTGTTTTTT CAGGDTGELFF
TRBJ2-1 NA TRBD1 TRBV12-3/TRBV12-4 TGTGCCAGCAGGCCAGGGGGCAATGAGCAGTTCTTC CASRPGGNEQFF
TRBJ2-5 NA TRBD2 TRBV5-1 TGCGCCAGCAGCAAAGGAGGACGTAGCGGGAGTGAGACCCAGTACTTC CASSKGGRSGSETQYF
TRBJ2-7 once NA TRBV7-2 TGTGCCAGCAGCTTAGCGGGGTATTACAGGCTCCGGACCTACGAGCAGTACTTC CASSLAGYYRLRTYEQYF
TRBJ1-5 NA TRBD1 TRBV5-6 TGTGCCAGCAGCACGCGGACAGGGCTTAGCAATCAGCCCCAGCATTTT CASSTRTGLSNQPQHF
TRBJ2-2 few TRBD1 TRBV19 TGTGCCAGTGGGACAGGCAGGGTGGCCGGGGAGCTGTTTTTT CASGTGRVAGELFF
TRBJ2-3 NA NA TRBV2 TGTGCCAGCAGTGTACTCACAGATACGCAGTATTTT CASSVLTDTQYF
TRBJ1-3 NA NA TRBV13 TGTGCCAGCAGCTCACCCAGGGGTTCTGGAAACACCATATATTTT CASSSPRGSGNTIYF
TRBJ2-3 NA TRBD1 TRBV11-2 TGTGCCAGCAGCTCCCGGGACAGGGGGGGGTATACGCAGTATTTT CASSSRDRGGYTQYF
TRBJ1-3 many NA TRBV9 TGTGCCAGCAGCGTAGGATCCGGCCGGGGTTTCCCTGGAAACACCATATATTTT CASSVGSGRGFPGNTIYF
TRBJ2-2 NA NA TRBV2 TGTGCCAGCAGCTCCGGGGGAGGTTTCGGGGAGCTGTTTTTT CASSSGGGFGELFF
TRBJ1-3 NA NA TRBV30 TGTGCCTGGAACCTCCCCGGGACTCAAATATATTTT CAWNLPGTQIYF
TRBJ1-6 NA NA TRBV13 TGTGCCAGCAGCTTAGTAGGAGTTCGAGGGGGAGGGTCACCCCTCCACTTT CASSLVGVRGGGSPLHF
TRBJ2-5 once NA TRBV5-1 TGCGCCAGCAGCTTGGCCCCCCCAGGGGCCGGGGAGACCCAGTACTTC CASSLAPPGAGETQYF
TRBJ1-5 few TRBD1 TRBV9 TGTGCCAGCAGCTTCTGGGACAGGGCTCAGCCCCAGCATTTT CASSFWDRAQPQHF
TRBJ2-7 NA TRBD2 TRBV12-3/TRBV12-4 TGTGCCAGCAGTTTAGCCCCCCCGGGGGGGCAGTACTTC CASSLAPPGGQYF
TRBJ1-5 NA TRBD1 TRBV23-1 TGCGCCAGCAGTCAAGTACAGGGGTTTTTAAGCAATCAGCCCCAGCATTTT CASSQVQGFLSNQPQHF
TRBJ2-7 NA TRBD1 TRBV12-3/TRBV12-4 TGTGCCAGCAGTTCTGACAGGGAAGAGAAGCAGTACTTC CASSSDREEKQYF
TRBJ2-7 NA NA TRBV19 TGTGCCAGTAGCTCAGGGGGGCATCTCAAGCAGTACTTC CASSSGGHLKQYF
TRBJ1-6 NA TRBD1 TRBV15 TGTGCCACCAGCAGAGATGCGGGACAGGGGATCTATAATTCACCCCTCCACTTT CATSRDAGQGIYNSPLHF
TRBJ2-5 NA NA TRBV5-5 TGTGCCAGCAGCTTTACGCGTACAGAGACCCAGTACTTC CASSFTRTETQYF
TRBJ1-1 NA NA TRBV6-6 TGTGCCAGCAGCCCCCAGGCGGGGGGAATTGAAGCTTTCTTT CASSPQAGGIEAFF
TRBJ2-5 NA TRBD1 TRBV11-3 TGTGCCAGCAGCCCCCGGGACAGTCAAGAGACCCAGTACTTC CASSPRDSQETQYF
TRBJ2-1 NA TRBD2 TRBV7-9 TGTGCCAGCAGCTCATGGGGACTAGCGGTTGAGCAGTTCTTC CASSSWGLAVEQFF
TRBJ2-1 NA TRBD1 TRBV5-1 TGCGCCAGCAGCCCCACTCCCAGGGGGCCCTACAATGAGCAGTTCTTC CASSPTPRGPYNEQFF